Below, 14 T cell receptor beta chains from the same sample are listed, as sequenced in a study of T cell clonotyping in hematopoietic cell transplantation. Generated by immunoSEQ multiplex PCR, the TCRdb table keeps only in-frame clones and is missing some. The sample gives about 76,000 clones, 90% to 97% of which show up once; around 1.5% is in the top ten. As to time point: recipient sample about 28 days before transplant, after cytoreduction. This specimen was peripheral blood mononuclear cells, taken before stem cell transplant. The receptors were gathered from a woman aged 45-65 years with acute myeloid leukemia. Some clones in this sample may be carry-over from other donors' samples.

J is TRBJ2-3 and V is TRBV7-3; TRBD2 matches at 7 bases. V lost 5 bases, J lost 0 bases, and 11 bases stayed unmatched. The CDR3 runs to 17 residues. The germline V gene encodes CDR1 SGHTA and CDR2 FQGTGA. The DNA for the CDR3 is TGTGCCAGCAGCCAGAAGACTAGCTCCTCTAGCACAGATACGCAGTATTTT. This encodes CASSQKTSSSSTDTQYF.

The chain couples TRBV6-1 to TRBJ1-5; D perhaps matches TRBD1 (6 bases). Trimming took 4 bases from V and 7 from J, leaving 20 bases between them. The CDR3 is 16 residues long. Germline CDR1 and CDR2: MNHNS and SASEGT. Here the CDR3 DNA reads TGTGCCAGCAGTGCGAGAAGACAGGCTGGAGACCAGCCCCAGCATTTT. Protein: CASSARRQAGDQPQHF.

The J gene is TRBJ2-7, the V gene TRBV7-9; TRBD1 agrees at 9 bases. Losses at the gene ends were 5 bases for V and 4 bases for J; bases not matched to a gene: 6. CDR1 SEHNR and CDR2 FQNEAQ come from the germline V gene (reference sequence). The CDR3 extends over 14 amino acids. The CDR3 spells CASSAGTGNYEQYF. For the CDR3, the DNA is TGTGCCAGCAGCGCCGGGACAGGGAATTACGAGCAGTACTTC.

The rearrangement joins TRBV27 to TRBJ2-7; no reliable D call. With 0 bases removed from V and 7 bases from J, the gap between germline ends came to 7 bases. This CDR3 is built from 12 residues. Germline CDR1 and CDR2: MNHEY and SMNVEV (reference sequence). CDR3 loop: CASSLSIGEQYF. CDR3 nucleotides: TGTGCCAGCAGTTTATCGATCGGGGAGCAGTACTTC.

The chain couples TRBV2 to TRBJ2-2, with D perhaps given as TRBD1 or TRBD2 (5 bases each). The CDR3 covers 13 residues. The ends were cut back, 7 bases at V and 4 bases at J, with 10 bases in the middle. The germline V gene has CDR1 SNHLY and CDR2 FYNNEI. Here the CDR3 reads CASNRDATGELFF. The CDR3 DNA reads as TGTGCCAGCAATCGGGACGCCACCGGGGAGCTGTTTTTT.

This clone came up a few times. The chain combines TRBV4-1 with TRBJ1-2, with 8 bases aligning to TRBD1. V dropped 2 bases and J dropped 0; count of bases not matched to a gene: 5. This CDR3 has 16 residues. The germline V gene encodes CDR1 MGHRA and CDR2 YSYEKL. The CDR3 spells CASSQTGGATNYGYTF. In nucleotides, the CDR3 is TGCGCCAGCAGCCAAACAGGGGGAGCTACTAACTATGGCTACACCTTC.

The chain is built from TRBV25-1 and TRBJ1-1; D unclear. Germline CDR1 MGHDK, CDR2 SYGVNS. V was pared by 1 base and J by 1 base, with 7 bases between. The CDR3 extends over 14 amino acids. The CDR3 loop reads CASSELYPNTEAFF. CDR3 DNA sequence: TGTGCCAGCAGTGAATTGTACCCGAACACTGAAGCTTTCTTT.

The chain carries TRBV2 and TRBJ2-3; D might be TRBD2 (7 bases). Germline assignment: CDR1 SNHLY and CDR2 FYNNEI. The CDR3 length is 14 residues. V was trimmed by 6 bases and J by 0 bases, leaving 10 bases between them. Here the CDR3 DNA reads TGTGCCAGCAGAAGGGGGGGGAGCACAGATACGCAGTATTTT. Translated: CASRRGGSTDTQYF.

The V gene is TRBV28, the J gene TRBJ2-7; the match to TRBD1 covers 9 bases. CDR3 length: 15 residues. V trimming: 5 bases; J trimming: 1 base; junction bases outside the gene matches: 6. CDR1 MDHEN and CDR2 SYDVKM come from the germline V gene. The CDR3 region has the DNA TGTGCCAGCAGTCGCACAGGGGGCTTATCCTACGAGCAGTACTTC. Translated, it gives CASSRTGGLSYEQYF.

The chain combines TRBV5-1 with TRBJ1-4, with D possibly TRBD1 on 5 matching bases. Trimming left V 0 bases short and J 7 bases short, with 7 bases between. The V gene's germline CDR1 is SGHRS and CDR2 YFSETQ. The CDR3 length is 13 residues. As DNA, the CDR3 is TGCGCCAGCAGCTTGGGGGACGTTGAAAAACTGTTTTTT. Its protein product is CASSLGDVEKLFF. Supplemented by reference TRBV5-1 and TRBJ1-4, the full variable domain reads KAGVTQTPRYLIKTRGQQVTLSCSPISGHRSVSWYQQTPGQGLQFLFEYFSETQRNKGNFPGRFSGRQFSNSRSEMNVSTLELGDSALYLCASSLGDVEKLFFGSGTQLSVL.

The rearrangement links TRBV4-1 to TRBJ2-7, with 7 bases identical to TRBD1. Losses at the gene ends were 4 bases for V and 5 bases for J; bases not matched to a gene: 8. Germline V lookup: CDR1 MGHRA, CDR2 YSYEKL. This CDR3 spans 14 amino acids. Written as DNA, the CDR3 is TGCGCCAGCAGCCCCCGGACAGGACCCCACGAGCAGTACTTC. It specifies CASSPRTGPHEQYF.

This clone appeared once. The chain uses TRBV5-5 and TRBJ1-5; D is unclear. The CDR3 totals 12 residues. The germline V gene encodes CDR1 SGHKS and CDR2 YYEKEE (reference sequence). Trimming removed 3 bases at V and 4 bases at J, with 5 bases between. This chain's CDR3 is CASSYANQPQHF. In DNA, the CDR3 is TGTGCCAGCAGCTACGCGAATCAGCCCCAGCATTTT.

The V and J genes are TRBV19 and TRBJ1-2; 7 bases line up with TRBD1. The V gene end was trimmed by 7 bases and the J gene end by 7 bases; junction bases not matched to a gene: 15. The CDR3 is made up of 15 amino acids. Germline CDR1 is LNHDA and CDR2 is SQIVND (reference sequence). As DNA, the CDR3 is TGTGCCAGTACCTCACCCCGGGACAGCTCCGTTGGCTACACCTTC. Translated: CASTSPRDSSVGYTF. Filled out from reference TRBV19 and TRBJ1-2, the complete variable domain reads DGGITQSPKYLFRKEGQNVTLSCEQNLNHDAMYWYRQDPGQGLRLIYYSQIVNDFQKGDIAEGYSVSREKKESFPLTVTSAQKNPTAFYLCASTSPRDSSVGYTFGSGTRLTVV.

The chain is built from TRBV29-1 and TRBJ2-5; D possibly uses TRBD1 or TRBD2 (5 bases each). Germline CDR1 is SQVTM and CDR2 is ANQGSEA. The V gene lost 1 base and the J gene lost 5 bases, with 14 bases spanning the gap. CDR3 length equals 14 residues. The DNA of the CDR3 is TGCAGCGTTGAAGCGATGGGGCCGGGGGAGACCCAGTACTTC. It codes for CSVEAMGPGETQYF. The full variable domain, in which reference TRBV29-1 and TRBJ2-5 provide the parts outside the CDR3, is SAVISQKPSRDICQRGTSLTIQCQVDSQVTMMFWYRQQPGQSLTLIATANQGSEATYESGFVIDKFPISRPNLTFSTLTVSNMSPEDSSIYLCSVEAMGPGETQYFGPGTRLLVL.